Listed below are T cell receptor beta chains from one sample, sequenced in a study of T cell changes during pregnancy in multiple sclerosis. TCRdb's copy holds only in-frame clones and misses some; the assay was immunoSEQ multiplex PCR. The sample lists about 49,000 clones; 95% were seen once. The specimen was CD8+ T cells from peripheral blood mononuclear cells, collected in the first trimester of pregnancy. The receptors come from a female donor with multiple sclerosis, enrolled in a pregnancy study. CDR3s include the opening cysteine and the closing phenylalanine or tryptophan. D genes are given only for firm matches. Clone size appears in some rows only: once, few, many, or a class for an expanded clone.

J: TRBJ1-3
V: TRBV2
D: TRBD1
size: NA
DNA: TGTGCCAGACAGACAGGGGGGGTCTCTGGAAACACCATATATTTT
CDR3: CARQTGGVSGNTIYF

J: TRBJ2-5
V: TRBV5-1
D: TRBD1
size: NA
DNA: TGCGCCAGCAGCCAGGACAGGGGATTCCAAGAGACCCAGTACTTC
CDR3: CASSQDRGFQETQYF

J: TRBJ1-1
V: TRBV6-1
D: NA
size: NA
DNA: TGTGCCAGCAGCCCCTCTACCCGGAGGTACACTGAAGCTTTCTTT
CDR3: CASSPSTRRYTEAFF

J: TRBJ1-5
V: TRBV12-5
D: NA
size: NA
DNA: TGTGCTAGTGGTTTTCCAAATCAGCCCCAGCATTTT
CDR3: CASGFPNQPQHF

J: TRBJ1-1
V: TRBV21-1
D: NA
size: NA
DNA: TGTTCTCGGGACAGGGGAGTTACTGAAGCTTTCTTT
CDR3: CSRDRGVTEAFF

J: TRBJ2-1
V: TRBV7-6
D: NA
size: NA
DNA: TGTGCCAGCAGCTTAGGGGAGGTCGGGGAGCAGTTCTTC
CDR3: CASSLGEVGEQFF

J: TRBJ2-7
V: TRBV4-1
D: TRBD1
size: NA
DNA: TGCGCCAGCAGCCAACGAGAGGACAGGAACGAGCAGTACTTC
CDR3: CASSQREDRNEQYF

J: TRBJ1-3
V: TRBV11-3
D: NA
size: NA
DNA: TGTGCCAGCAGCTTACACTCTGGAAACACCATATATTTT
CDR3: CASSLHSGNTIYF

J: TRBJ2-7
V: TRBV29-1
D: TRBD1
size: NA
DNA: TGCAGCGTTGAAAAGTGGGGGACAGGGGTTATTGAGCAGTACTTC
CDR3: CSVEKWGTGVIEQYF

J: TRBJ2-1
V: TRBV30
D: NA
size: NA
DNA: TGTGCCTGGAGTGTACTTGGCAATGAGCAGTTCTTC
CDR3: CAWSVLGNEQFF

J: TRBJ2-3
V: TRBV5-1
D: TRBD2
size: NA
DNA: TGCGCCAGCAGCTTGGCCGGGCTAGCGGGACATACGCAGTATTTT
CDR3: CASSLAGLAGHTQYF

J: TRBJ1-2
V: TRBV9
D: TRBD1
size: NA
DNA: TGTGCCAGCAGCAGACAGGGATATGGCTACACCTTC
CDR3: CASSRQGYGYTF

J: TRBJ1-2
V: TRBV6-5
D: NA
size: NA
DNA: TGTGCCAGCAGTTACTCACCAGACAGACCGAACTATGGCTACACCTTC
CDR3: CASSYSPDRPNYGYTF

J: TRBJ2-1
V: TRBV6-5
D: NA
size: NA
DNA: TGTGCCAGCAGTTTCTCCCCCTCCCCACGGGAGCAGTTCTTC
CDR3: CASSFSPSPREQFF

J: TRBJ2-7
V: TRBV7-8
D: NA
size: NA
DNA: TGTGCCAGCAGCCGCCCCCCGACAAGGGGAAAGTACGAGCAGTACTTC
CDR3: CASSRPPTRGKYEQYF

J: TRBJ2-2
V: TRBV2
D: TRBD2
size: NA
DNA: TGTGCCAGCAGGTCTAGCGGGAGACCGAACACCGGGGAGCTGTTTTTT
CDR3: CASRSSGRPNTGELFF

J: TRBJ1-2
V: TRBV27
D: TRBD1
size: NA
DNA: TGTGCCAGCAGTTTAATCGCAGGGGGATCAGGGGGCTACACCTTC
CDR3: CASSLIAGGSGGYTF

J: TRBJ1-1
V: TRBV28
D: NA
size: once
DNA: TGTGCCAGCAGTTGGGAGGGGAACACTGAAGCTTTCTTT
CDR3: CASSWEGNTEAFF

J: TRBJ1-3
V: TRBV4-2
D: TRBD1
size: NA
DNA: TGTGCCAGCAGCCAAGAGACCGGGACAGGGGGAAACACCATATATTTT
CDR3: CASSQETGTGGNTIYF

J: TRBJ2-7
V: TRBV5-6
D: NA
size: NA
DNA: TGTGCCAGCAGCTTGGGGGTGTCTAGCGCCTCCTACGAGCAGTACTTC
CDR3: CASSLGVSSASYEQYF

J: TRBJ2-1
V: TRBV25-1
D: TRBD2
size: NA
DNA: TGTGCCAGCAGCGGGGGGGGGCTAGCGGGAACTGGGCAGCAGTTCTTC
CDR3: CASSGGGLAGTGQQFF